A single count supports the clone carrying this T cell receptor beta chain. The CDR3 sequence is 16 residues long. Germline CDR1 is MGHRA and CDR2 is YSYEKL. V was pared by 0 bases and J by 0 bases, with 11 bases between. This record belongs to a study of blood T cell repertoires in COVID-19. Study-level background: Material from acute and convalescent COVID-19 was sourced from the United States, Italy and Spain. In each case, the material was cDNA or gDNA derived from T cells, B-cell-depleted T cells, or PBMCs.

Seattle enrolled patients during active infection and tracked them longitudinally. In the authors' methods: How many nucleated cells were present was estimated from reference gene primer amplification. Generated by immunoSEQ multiplex PCR, the TCRdb table keeps only in-frame clones and is missing some. The V and J calls and clone size were taken over from that table, and D and trimming were inferred from the DNA. The data contain 330,000 or so clones, 87% of them singletons. V usage is TRBV4-1 and J usage is TRBJ1-1; D unclear. The receptor was isolated from a man aged 25-45 years with COVID-19, enrolled during active disease. Sequenced sample: peripheral blood. The CDR3 region has the DNA TGCGCCAGCAGCCAAGATTGGCCCACCCTGAACACTGAAGCTTTCTTT. Protein sequence: CASSQDWPTLNTEAFF.